The entry below describes one T cell receptor beta chain. Its antigen is unknown. The entry originates in a study of shared clonotypes between healthy human individuals. Study outcomes and limitations: The study found approximately 5% of naive CD4 clonotypes shared across a handful of donors. Generally, naive subsets (rather than memory subsets) showed larger estimated richness.

The assay was carried out at the deep level. Using immunoSEQ multiplex PCR, the repertoire was profiled, and TCRdb retains in-frame clones only, with some absent. The table shows 400,000 or so clones, with about 96% occurring only once. Adult Caucasians living in Nashville, Tennessee made up all of the donors. Material for sequencing was memory CD8+ T cells sorted from blood. Noted subset: CD45RO+ cells pooled with CCR7-negative TemRA cells. The receptor was derived from a man aged 25-45 years in good health.

CDR3 loop: CASSLMPGHPYEQYF. As DNA, the CDR3 is TGTGCCAGCAGCTTAATGCCGGGACACCCCTACGAGCAGTACTTC. This sequence joins TRBV11-2 and TRBJ2-7; maybe TRBD1 (6 bases). This CDR3 spans 15 amino acids. The germline gives CDR1 SGHAT, CDR2 FQNNGV. V was shortened by 2 bases and J by 2 bases, with 13 bases between the two germline ends.